This TCR beta chain was sequenced in a study of CD8 T cells in ankylosing spondylitis. General study points: There was reportedly significant enrichment of clones that were disease-linked in matched ankylosing spondylitis synovial fluid. The disease-linked clones had a CD8+ phenotype and low blood frequencies. A TCR beta motif of 7 or 8 highly homologous variants appeared characteristic of ankylosing spondylitis blood.

About this clonotype itself: What it binds is not known.

CDR3 length: 11 amino acids. V was clipped by 5 bases and J by 4 bases, with 7 bases between them. The germline gives CDR1 DFQATT, CDR2 SNEGSKA (reference sequence). With molecular barcodes, quantitative 5'-RACE was used to make the TCR beta libraries. TCRdb re-called the 5' RACE reads with MiXCR, one entry per CDR3 protein. The table records hundreds of thousands of distinct CDR3 sequences, 12% of them present only once. Sequences were obtained from blood, either unsorted or a sorted T cell fraction (not recorded which). The rearrangement joins TRBV20-1 to TRBJ2-3; D possibly corresponds to TRBD1 (6 bases). The sequence derives from a male donor with ankylosing spondylitis. Here the CDR3 reads CSARTADTQYF. The CDR3 DNA is TGCAGTGCTCGGACAGCAGATACGCAGTATTTT.